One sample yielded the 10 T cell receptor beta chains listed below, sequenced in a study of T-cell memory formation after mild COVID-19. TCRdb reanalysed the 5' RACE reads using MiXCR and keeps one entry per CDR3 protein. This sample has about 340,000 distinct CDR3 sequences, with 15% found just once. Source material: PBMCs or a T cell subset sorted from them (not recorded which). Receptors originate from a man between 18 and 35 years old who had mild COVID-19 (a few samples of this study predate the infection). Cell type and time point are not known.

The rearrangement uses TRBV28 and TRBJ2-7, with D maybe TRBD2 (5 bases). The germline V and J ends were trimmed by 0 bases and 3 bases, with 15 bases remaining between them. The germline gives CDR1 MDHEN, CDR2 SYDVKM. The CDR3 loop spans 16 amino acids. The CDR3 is CASSLCPPVGLYEQYV. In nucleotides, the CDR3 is TGTGCCAGCAGTTTATGTCCACCTGTCGGACTCTACGAGCAGTACGTC.

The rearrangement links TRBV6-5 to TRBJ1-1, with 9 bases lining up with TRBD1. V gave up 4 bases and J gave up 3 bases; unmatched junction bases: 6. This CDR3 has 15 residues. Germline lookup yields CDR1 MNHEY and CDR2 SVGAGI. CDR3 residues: CASSSPTGGYTEAFF. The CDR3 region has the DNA TGTGCCAGCAGTTCTCCGACAGGGGGGTACACTGAAGCTTTCTTT.

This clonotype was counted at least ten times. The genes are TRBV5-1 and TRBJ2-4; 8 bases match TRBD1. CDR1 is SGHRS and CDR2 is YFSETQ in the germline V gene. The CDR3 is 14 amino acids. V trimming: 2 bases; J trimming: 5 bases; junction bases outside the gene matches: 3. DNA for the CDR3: TGCGCCAGCAGCTTCGCGACAGGGGAAAACATTCAGTACTTC. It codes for CASSFATGENIQYF.

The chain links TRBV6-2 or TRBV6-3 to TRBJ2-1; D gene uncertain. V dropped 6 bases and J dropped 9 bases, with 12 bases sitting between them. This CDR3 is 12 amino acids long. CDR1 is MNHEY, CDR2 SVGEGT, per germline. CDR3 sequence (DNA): TGTGCCAGCAGCCGAGAACTGAGTGAGCAGTTCTTC. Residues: CASSRELSEQFF.

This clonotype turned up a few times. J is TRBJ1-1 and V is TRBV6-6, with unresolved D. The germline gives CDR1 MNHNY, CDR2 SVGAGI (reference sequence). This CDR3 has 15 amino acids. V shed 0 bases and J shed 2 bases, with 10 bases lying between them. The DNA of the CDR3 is TGTGCCAGCAGTTACTCTTTTGACGGTAACACTGAAGCTTTCTTT. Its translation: CASSYSFDGNTEAFF.

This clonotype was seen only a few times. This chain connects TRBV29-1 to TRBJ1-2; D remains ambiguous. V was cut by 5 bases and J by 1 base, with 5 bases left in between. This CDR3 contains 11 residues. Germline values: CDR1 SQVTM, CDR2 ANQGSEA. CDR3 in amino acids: CSVLINYGYTF. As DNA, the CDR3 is TGCAGCGTTCTGATTAACTATGGCTACACCTTC. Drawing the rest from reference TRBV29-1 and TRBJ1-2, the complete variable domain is SAVISQKPSRDICQRGTSLTIQCQVDSQVTMMFWYRQQPGQSLTLIATANQGSEATYESGFVIDKFPISRPNLTFSTLTVSNMSPEDSSIYLCSVLINYGYTFGSGTRLTVV.

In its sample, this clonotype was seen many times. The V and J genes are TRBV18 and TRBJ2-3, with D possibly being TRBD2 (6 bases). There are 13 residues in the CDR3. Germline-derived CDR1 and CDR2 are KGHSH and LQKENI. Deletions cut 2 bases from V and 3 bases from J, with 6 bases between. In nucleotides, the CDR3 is TGTGCCAGCTCACCAGCGGGGACAGATACGCAGTATTTT. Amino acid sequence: CASSPAGTDTQYF.

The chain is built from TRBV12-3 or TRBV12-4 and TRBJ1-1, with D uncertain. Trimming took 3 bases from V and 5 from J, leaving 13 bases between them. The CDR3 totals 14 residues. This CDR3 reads CASSFQVEGTEAFF. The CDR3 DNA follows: TGTGCCAGCAGTTTCCAGGTCGAGGGAACTGAAGCTTTCTTT.

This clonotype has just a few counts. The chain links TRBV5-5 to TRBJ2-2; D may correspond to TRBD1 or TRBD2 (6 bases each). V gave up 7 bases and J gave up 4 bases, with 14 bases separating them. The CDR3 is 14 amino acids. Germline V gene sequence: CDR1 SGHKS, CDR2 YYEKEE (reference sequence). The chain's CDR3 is CASLPGASTGELFF. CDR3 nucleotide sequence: TGTGCCAGCCTGCCGGGGGCGAGCACCGGGGAGCTGTTTTTT.

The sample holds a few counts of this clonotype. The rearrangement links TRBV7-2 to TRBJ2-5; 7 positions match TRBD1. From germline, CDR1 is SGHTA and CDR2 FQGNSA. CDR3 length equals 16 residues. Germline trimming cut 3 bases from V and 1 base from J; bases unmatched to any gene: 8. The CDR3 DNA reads TGTGCCAGCAGCTTTTCCACAGGGGAACCCCAAGAGACCCAGTACTTC. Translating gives CASSFSTGEPQETQYF.